This TCR beta chain was retrieved from a study of T cell responses to AZD1222 COVID-19 vaccine. Study results and limitations: Vaccination with two AZD1222 doses was followed by a rise in Spike-specific TCR breadth and depth.

The method was immunoSEQ multiplex PCR; TCRdb's version includes in-frame clones alone and lacks a portion of them. The sample consists of about 140,000 clones, 80% to 95% of them appearing once. Germline V gene sequence: CDR1 SGHVS, CDR2 FQNEAQ. There are 14 residues in the CDR3. V lost 5 bases to trimming and J lost 2 bases, with 7 bases between them. About this clone: Antigen specificity is unknown.

V gene TRBV7-8 combines with J gene TRBJ1-6; tentatively, D is TRBD1 (5 bases). Specimen: peripheral blood, collected 28 days after the second AZD1222 dose. This sequence was found in an adult who received the AZD1222 COVID-19 vaccine. The CDR3 DNA sequence: TGTGCCAGCAGCAGGGACCCCTATAATTCACCCCTCCACTTT. It specifies CASSRDPYNSPLHF.